This TCR beta chain was sequenced for a study of OX40 agonist ivuxolimab in advanced cancers. The overall study: As their treatment, patients were administered ivuxolimab, an agonistic anti-OX40 (CD134) antibody.

The CDR3 has 14 residues. Germline lookup yields CDR1 MGHRA and CDR2 YSYEKL. General study points: With doses of 0.1 to 3.0 mg/kg, CD4+ and CD8+ blood T cells had undergone clonal expansion by week 6. Compared with others, partial responders at 0.1-3.0 mg/kg displayed clonal expansion among the lowest. Expanded clones were, on average, more numerous in CD8+ T cells than in CD4+.

This clone was seen more than once but under ten times. Its target is not known. The junction shows a germline mismatch at one end, possibly a read error. The method was immunoSEQ multiplex PCR; TCRdb's version includes in-frame clones alone and lacks a portion of them. Of roughly 15,000 clones detected, more than 75% appear once; the ten largest clones hold 5% to 7%. This receptor was identified in an adult with an advanced solid tumor such as melanoma, head and neck, liver or kidney cancer. This chain uses TRBV4-1 with TRBJ1-6; 10 bases line up with TRBD1. The source material was CD4+ or CD8+ T cells sorted from blood, sampled in a trial of the OX40 agonist ivuxolimab. CDR3 loop: CASSQDRDPGQGSF. In DNA form, the CDR3 reads TGCGCCAGCAGCCAAGATAGGGACCCGGGACAGGGGAGTTTT.